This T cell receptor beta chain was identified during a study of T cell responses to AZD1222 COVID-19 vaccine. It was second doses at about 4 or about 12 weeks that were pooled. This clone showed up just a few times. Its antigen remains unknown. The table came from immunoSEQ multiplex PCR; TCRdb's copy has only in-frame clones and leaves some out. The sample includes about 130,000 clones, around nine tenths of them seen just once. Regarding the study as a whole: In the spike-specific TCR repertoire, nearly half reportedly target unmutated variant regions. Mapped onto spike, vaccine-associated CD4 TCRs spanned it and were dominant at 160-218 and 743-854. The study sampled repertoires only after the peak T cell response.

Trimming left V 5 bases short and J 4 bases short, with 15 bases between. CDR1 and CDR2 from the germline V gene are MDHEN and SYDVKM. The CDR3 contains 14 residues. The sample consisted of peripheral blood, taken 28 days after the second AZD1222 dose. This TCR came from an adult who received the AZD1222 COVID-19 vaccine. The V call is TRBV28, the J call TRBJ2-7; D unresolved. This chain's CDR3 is CASSPLTLRYEQYF. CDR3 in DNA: TGTGCCAGCAGTCCCTTGACACTGCGGTACGAGCAGTACTTC.